The entry below gives a single T cell receptor beta chain sequence along with its context. A junction end diverges from the germline sequence, so it may reflect a read error. Survey-level resolution applied to immunoSEQ assay v3.0. Assay used: immunoSEQ multiplex PCR; TCRdb lists only in-frame clones, some missing. The sample shows around 22,000 clones, approximately 83% of them seen only once. The sample comes from a study of long-term antiretroviral therapy in people with HIV. Sequences were derived from unsorted PBMCs, sampled approximately 4.3 years after starting antiretroviral therapy. The clonotype comes from a man younger than 40 with HIV.

The CDR3 coding sequence is TGTGCTAGCAGCTTGGGGACAGGGATCAATGAAAAACTGTTTTTT. Its protein product is CASSLGTGINEKLFF. The chain carries TRBV7-7 and TRBJ1-4; 9 positions agree with TRBD1. Germline V gene sequence: CDR1 SSHAT, CDR2 FNYEAQ (reference sequence). This CDR3 is built from 15 residues.